This T cell receptor beta chain derives from a study of CD8+ T cells in alopecia areata. Study summary: By percentage of affected scalp area, the severity of treated patients was scored.

Reverse transcribed after extraction, RNA yielded cDNA as the sequencing template. Sequencing used immunoSEQ multiplex PCR; TCRdb keeps in-frame clones, though not all of them. The sample holds 200,000 or so clones; 58% are singletons and the top ten take 5.5%. V lost 0 bases and J 7 bases, leaving 9 bases between the germline ends. Germline V lookup: CDR1 GTSNPN, CDR2 SVGIG (reference sequence). The CDR3 runs to 13 residues. Treatment indicated: oral pan-JAK inhibitor, 5-10 mg twice daily. The clonotype comes from a human donor with alopecia areata. The material sequenced was CD4+ T cells sorted from blood, taken at week 24, from a patient treated with tofacitinib. The V and J genes are TRBV30 and TRBJ1-4; maybe TRBD1 (6 bases). CDR3 coding DNA: TGTGCCTGGAGTGTACAGGGTTCTGAAAAACTGTTTTTT. Protein sequence: CAWSVQGSEKLFF.